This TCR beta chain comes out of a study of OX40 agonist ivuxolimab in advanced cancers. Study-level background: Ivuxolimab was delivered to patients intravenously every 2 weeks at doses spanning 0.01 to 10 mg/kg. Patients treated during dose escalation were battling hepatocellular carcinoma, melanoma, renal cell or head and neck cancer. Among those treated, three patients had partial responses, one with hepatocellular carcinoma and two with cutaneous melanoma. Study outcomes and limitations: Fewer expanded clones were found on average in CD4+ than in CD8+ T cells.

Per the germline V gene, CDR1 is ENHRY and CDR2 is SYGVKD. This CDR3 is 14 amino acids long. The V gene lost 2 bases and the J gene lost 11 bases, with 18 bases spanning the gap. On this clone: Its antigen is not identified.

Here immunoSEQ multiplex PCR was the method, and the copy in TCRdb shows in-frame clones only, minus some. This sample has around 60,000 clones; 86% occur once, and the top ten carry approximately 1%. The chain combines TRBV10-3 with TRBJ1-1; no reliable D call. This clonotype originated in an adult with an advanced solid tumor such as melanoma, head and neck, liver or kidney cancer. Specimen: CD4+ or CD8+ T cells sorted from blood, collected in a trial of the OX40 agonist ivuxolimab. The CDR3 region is CAISEPPPKDQAFF. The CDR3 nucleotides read TGTGCCATCAGTGAGCCCCCTCCTAAGGACCAGGCTTTCTTT.